This T cell receptor beta chain emerged from a study of blood T cell repertoires in COVID-19. For the study at large: Acute and convalescent COVID-19 specimens originated in the United States, Italy and Spain.

Seattle cases were enrolled at active infection and followed longitudinally. V dropped 3 bases and J dropped 6 bases, with 11 bases sitting between them. Germline V gene sequence: CDR1 SGHTA, CDR2 FQGNSA. There are 14 residues in the CDR3. Sequencing used immunoSEQ multiplex PCR; TCRdb keeps in-frame clones, though not all of them. The table includes 200,000 to 300,000 clones, around 90% detected once. The chain recombines TRBV7-2 with TRBJ1-4; unclear D gene. Sequencing used peripheral blood. The sequence came from a woman aged 55-69 years with COVID-19, enrolled during active disease. The CDR3: CASSFFGFDEKLFF. DNA of the CDR3: TGTGCCAGCAGCTTTTTCGGGTTTGATGAAAAACTGTTTTTT.